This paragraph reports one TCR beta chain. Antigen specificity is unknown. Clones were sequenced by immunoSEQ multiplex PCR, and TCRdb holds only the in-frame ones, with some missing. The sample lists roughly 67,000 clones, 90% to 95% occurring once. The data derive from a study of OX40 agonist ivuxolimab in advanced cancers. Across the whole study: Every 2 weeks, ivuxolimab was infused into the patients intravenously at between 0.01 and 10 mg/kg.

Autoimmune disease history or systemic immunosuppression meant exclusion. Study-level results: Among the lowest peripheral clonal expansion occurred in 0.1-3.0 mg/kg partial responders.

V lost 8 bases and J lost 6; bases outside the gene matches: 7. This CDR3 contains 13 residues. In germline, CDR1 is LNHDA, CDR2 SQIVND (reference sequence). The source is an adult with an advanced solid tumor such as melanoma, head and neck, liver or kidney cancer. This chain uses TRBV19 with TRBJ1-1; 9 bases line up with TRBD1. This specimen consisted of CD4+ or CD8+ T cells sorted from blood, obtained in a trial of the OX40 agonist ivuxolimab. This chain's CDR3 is CASGQGRWSEAFF. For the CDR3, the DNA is TGTGCCAGTGGACAGGGGAGATGGTCTGAAGCTTTCTTT.